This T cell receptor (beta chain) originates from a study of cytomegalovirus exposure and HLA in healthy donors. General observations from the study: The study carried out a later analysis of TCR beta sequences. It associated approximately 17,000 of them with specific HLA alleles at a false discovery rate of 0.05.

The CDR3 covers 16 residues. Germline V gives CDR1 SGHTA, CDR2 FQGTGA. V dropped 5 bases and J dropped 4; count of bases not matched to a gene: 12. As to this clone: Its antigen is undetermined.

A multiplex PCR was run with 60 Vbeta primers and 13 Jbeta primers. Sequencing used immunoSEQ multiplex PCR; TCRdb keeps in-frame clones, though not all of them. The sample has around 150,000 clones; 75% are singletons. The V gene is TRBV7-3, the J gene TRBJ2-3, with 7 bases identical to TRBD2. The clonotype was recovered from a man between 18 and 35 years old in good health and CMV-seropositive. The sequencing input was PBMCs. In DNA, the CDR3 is TGTGCCAGCAGCCGGGGCGGGGCTAGCGGCCCAGATACGCAGTATTTT. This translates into CASSRGGASGPDTQYF.